This record looks at one T cell receptor (beta chain) sequence and its context. At one end, the junction sequence differs from germline, possibly due to a read error. This entry comes from a study of blood T cell repertoires in COVID-19. Germline V gene data show CDR1 as DFQATT and CDR2 as SNEGSKA (reference sequence). The CDR3 runs 10 residues. The protocol was immunoSEQ multiplex PCR, while the TCRdb copy is restricted to in-frame clones and leaves out a portion. This table holds tens of thousands of clones, 79% found once. Sequencing was carried out using peripheral blood. V is TRBV20-1 and J is TRBJ1-6, with D tentatively TRBD1 (5 bases). The source is a human donor in a cohort sampled during active COVID-19. CDR3 nucleotides: TGCAGTGCTCCGGCGAACAGGAGCTTCTTT. Its translation: CSAPANRSFF.